The 10 T cell receptor beta chains below all came from one sample that was sequenced in a study of cytomegalovirus exposure and HLA in healthy donors. PCR amplification relied on 60 Vbeta primers (plus 13 Jbeta primers). This table comes from immunoSEQ multiplex PCR, and its TCRdb copy is limited to in-frame clones, with some not included. Of some 150,000 clones in the sample, about three quarters were seen once. The specimen sequenced was PBMCs. These receptors originate from a man aged 40-50 years in good health and CMV-seropositive.

The chain employs TRBV2 and TRBJ1-1; D is undetermined. The V end was cut by 4 bases, the J end by 1 base, with 7 bases between. Germline assignment: CDR1 SNHLY and CDR2 FYNNEI. This CDR3 comprises 13 residues. CDR3 region: CASSVRENTEAFF. The CDR3 bases are TGTGCCAGCAGTGTCCGGGAGAACACTGAAGCTTTCTTT.

CDR3 nucleotides: TGTGCCATCCTATTTCGCTCTGGGGCCAACGTCCTGACTTTC. As protein: CAILFRSGANVLTF. This chain links TRBV7-9 with TRBJ2-6; D ambiguous. The CDR3 is 14 residues long. Trimming removed 10 bases at V and 0 bases at J, with 10 bases between. Per the germline V gene, CDR1 is SEHNR and CDR2 is FQNEAQ (reference sequence).

This clone was seen once. The chain is built from TRBV28 and TRBJ2-4, with a possible D match to TRBD1 (6 bases). Germline CDR1 MDHEN, CDR2 SYDVKM. The CDR3 is 15 amino acids. Deletions cut 7 bases from V and 3 bases from J, with 16 bases between. The CDR3 reads CASKQGTFGKNIQYF. Here the CDR3 DNA reads TGTGCCAGCAAACAGGGAACGTTCGGCAAAAACATTCAGTACTTC.

J is TRBJ2-5 and V is TRBV19, with a tentative D call TRBD2 (5 bases). Trimming pared 4 bases from V and 2 bases from J, leaving 17 bases between. There are 16 residues in the CDR3. Germline-derived CDR1 and CDR2 are LNHDA and SQIVND (reference sequence). In nucleotides, the CDR3 is TGTGCCAGTAGTACGAAGCGGAGAACAAAGCAAGAGACCCAGTACTTC. It encodes CASSTKRRTKQETQYF.

The gene calls are TRBV28 and TRBJ2-3; D possibly corresponds to TRBD2 (6 bases). Looked up from germline, CDR1 is MDHEN and CDR2 is SYDVKM. CDR3 length: 14 residues. V was trimmed by 6 bases and J by 1 base, leaving 11 bases between them. CDR3 in amino acids: CASRRSGRTDTQYF. In DNA, the CDR3 is TGTGCCAGCAGACGAAGCGGGCGCACAGATACGCAGTATTTT.

V is TRBV6-5 and J is TRBJ2-1; tentative D call: TRBD2 (6 bases). Germline CDR1 and CDR2: MNHEY and SVGAGI. The CDR3 runs to 13 residues. The V end was cut by 5 bases, the J end by 9 bases, with 14 bases between. CDR3 in amino acids: CASSPSSVGEQFF. The CDR3 DNA follows: TGTGCCAGCAGTCCCTCTAGCGTAGGTGAGCAGTTCTTC.

The chain is built from TRBV4-3 and TRBJ2-7; 9 bases map to TRBD2. With 1 base clipped from V and 3 bases from J, the junction kept 4 bases outside the gene matches. This CDR3 region has 15 residues. Germline values: CDR1 LGHNA, CDR2 YSLEER. This CDR3 is CASSQVGGGVYEQYF. CDR3 coding DNA: TGCGCCAGCAGCCAAGTGGGCGGGGGGGTCTACGAGCAGTACTTC.

The V and J genes are TRBV19 and TRBJ2-7; possible D gene TRBD1, 5 bases. CDR3 size: 14 residues. Germline lookup yields CDR1 LNHDA and CDR2 SQIVND (reference sequence). Trimming shortened V by 1 base and J by 5 bases, and 12 bases separated the two germline ends. The CDR3 reads CASSIGFLGDEQYF. The CDR3 DNA sequence: TGTGCCAGTAGTATAGGCTTCCTAGGGGACGAGCAGTACTTC.

The CDR3 is CASSPSPSLAGGPNTGELFF. CDR3 nucleotides: TGTGCCAGCAGCCCCAGCCCTTCCCTCGCGGGAGGGCCTAACACCGGGGAGCTGTTTTTT. The chain carries TRBV11-3 and TRBJ2-2; 9 positions match TRBD2. Unmatched junction bases numbered 18, after V lost 5 bases and J lost 2 bases. CDR3 length: 20 amino acids. Germline CDR1 is SGHNT and CDR2 is YENEEA.

In its sample, this clone was seen a few times. The chain joins TRBV4-3 to TRBJ2-1; D possibly corresponds to TRBD2 (6 bases). Deletions cut 0 bases from V and 2 bases from J, with 17 bases between. This CDR3 has 18 amino acids. CDR1 LGHNA and CDR2 YSLEER come from the germline V gene. This chain's CDR3 is CASSQEGASANTYNEQFF. The CDR3 DNA follows: TGCGCCAGCAGCCAAGAAGGGGCTAGCGCGAATACCTACAATGAGCAGTTCTTC.